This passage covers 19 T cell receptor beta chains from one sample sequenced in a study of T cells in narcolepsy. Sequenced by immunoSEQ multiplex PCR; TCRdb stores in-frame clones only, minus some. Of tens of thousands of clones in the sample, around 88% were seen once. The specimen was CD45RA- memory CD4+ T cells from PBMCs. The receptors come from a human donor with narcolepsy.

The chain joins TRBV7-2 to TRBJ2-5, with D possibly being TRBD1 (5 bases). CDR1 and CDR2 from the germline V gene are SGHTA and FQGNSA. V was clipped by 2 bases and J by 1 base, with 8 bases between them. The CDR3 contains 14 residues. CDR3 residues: CASSLRTPQETQYF. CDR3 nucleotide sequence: TGTGCCAGCAGCTTAAGGACACCCCAAGAGACCCAGTACTTC.

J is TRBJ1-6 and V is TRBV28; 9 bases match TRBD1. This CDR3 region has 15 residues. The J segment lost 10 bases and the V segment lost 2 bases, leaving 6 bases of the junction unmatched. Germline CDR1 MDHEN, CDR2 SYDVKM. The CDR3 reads CASSLPGQGRSPLHF. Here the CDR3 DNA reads TGTGCCAGCAGTTTACCGGGACAGGGAAGATCACCCCTCCACTTT.

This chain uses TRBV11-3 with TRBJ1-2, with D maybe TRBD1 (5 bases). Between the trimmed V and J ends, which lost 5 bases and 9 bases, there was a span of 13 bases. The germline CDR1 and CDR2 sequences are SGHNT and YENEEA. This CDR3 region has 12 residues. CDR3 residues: CASSPGDFRYTF. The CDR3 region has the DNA TGTGCCAGCAGCCCGGGGGATTTTCGCTACACCTTC.

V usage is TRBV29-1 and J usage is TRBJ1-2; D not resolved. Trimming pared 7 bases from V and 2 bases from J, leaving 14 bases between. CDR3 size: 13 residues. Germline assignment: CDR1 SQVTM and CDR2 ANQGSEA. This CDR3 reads CSAPDEGNYGYTF. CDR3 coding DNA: TGCAGCGCCCCGGACGAAGGAAACTATGGCTACACCTTC.

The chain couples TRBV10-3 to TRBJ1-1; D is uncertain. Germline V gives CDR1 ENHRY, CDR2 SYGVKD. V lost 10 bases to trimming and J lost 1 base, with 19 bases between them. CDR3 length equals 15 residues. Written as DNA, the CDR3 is TGTGCCACCCAGTTTGAGCCAGCCAGGAACACTGAAGCTTTCTTT. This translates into CATQFEPARNTEAFF.

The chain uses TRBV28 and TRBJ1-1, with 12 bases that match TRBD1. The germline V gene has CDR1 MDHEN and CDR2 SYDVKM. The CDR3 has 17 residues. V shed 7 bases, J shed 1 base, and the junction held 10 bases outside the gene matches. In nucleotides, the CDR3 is TGTGCCAGCACCACCCCCGGGACAGGGGGCGGGAACACTGAAGCTTTCTTT. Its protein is CASTTPGTGGGNTEAFF.

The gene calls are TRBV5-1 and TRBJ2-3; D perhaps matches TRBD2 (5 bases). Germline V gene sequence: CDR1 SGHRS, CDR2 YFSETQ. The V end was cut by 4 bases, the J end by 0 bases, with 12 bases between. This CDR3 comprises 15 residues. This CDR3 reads CASSPSGMSTDTQYF. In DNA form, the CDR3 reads TGCGCCAGCAGCCCTTCGGGGATGAGCACAGATACGCAGTATTTT.

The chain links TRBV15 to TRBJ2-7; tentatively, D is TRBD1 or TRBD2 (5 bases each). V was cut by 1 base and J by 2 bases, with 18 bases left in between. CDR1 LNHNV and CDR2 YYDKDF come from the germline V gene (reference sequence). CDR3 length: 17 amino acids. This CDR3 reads CATSRGGNRDRAYEQYF. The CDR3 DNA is TGTGCCACCAGCAGAGGGGGCAACCGGGACCGAGCCTACGAGCAGTACTTC.

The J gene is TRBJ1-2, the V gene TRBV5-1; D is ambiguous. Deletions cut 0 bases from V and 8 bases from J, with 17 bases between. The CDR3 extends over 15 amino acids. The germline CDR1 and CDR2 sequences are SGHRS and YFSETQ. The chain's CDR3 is CASSLDTGAMGGYTF. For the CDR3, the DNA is TGCGCCAGCAGCTTGGATACGGGCGCAATGGGGGGCTACACCTTC.

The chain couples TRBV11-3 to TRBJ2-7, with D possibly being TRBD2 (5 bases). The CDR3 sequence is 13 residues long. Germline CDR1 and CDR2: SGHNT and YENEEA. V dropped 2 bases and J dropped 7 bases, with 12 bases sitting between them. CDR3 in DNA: TGTGCCAGCAGCTTAACGGACTCTCGAGAGCAGTACTTC. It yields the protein CASSLTDSREQYF.

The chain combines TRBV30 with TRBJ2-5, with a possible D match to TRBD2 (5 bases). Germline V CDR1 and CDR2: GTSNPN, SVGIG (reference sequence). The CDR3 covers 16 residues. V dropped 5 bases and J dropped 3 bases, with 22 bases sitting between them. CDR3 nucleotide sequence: TGTGCCTGGGAGGCTGTCGGACTGACTAAAAAAGAGACCCAGTACTTC. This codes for CAWEAVGLTKKETQYF.

CDR3 region: CSAEVDTQYF. CDR3 DNA: TGCAGTGCAGAGGTTGATACGCAGTATTTT. The chain uses TRBV20-1 and TRBJ2-3; D ambiguous. The germline V gene encodes CDR1 DFQATT and CDR2 SNEGSKA (reference sequence). Between the trimmed V and J ends, which lost 6 bases and 6 bases, there was a span of 7 bases. The CDR3 is 10 amino acids.

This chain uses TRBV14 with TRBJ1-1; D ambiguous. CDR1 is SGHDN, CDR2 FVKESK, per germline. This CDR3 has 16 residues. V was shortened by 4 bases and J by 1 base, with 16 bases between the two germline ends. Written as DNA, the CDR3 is TGTGCCAGCAGCCCCATGAAGGCAGGCGGGAACACTGAAGCTTTCTTT. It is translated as CASSPMKAGGNTEAFF.

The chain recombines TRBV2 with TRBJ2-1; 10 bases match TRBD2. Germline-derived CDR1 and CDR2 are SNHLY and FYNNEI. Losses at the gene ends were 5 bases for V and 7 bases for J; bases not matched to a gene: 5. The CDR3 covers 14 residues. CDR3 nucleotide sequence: TGTGCCAGCAGTAGCGGGGGGGGTGTGAATGAGCAGTTCTTC. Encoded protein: CASSSGGGVNEQFF. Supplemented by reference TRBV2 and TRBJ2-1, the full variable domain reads EPEVTQTPSHQVTQMGQEVILRCVPISNHLYFYWYRQILGQKVEFLVSFYNNEISEKSEIFDDQFSVERPDGSNFTLKIRSTKLEDSAMYFCASSSGGGVNEQFFGPGTRLTVL.

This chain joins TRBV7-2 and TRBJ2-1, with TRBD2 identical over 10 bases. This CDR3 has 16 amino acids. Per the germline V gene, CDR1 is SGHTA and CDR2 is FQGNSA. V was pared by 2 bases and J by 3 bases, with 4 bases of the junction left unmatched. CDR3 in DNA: TGTGCCAGCAGCTTATACGCTAGCGGGGGCTACAATGAGCAGTTCTTC. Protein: CASSLYASGGYNEQFF.

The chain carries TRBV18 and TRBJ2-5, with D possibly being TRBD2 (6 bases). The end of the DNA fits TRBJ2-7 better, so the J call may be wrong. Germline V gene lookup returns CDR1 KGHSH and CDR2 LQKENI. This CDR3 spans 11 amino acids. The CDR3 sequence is CASSGAYEQYF. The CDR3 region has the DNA TGTGCCTCATCGGGGGCCTACGAGCAGTACTTC.

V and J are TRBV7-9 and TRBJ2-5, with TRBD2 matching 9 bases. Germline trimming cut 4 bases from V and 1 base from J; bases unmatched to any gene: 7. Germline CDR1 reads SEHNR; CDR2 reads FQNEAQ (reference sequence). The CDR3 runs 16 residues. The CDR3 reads CASSYSPSGVQETQYF. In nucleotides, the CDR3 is TGTGCCAGCAGCTACTCTCCTAGCGGGGTCCAAGAGACCCAGTACTTC.

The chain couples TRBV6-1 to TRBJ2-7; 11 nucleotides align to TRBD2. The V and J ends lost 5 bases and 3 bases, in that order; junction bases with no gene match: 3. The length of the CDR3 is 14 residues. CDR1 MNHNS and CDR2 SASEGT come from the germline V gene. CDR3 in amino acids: CASSTSGGHYEQYF. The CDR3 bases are TGTGCCAGCAGTACTAGCGGGGGACACTACGAGCAGTACTTC.

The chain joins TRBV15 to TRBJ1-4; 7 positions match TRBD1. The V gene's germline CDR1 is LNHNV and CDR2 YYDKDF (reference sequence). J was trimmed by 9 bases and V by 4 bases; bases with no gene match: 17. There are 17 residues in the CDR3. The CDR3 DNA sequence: TGTGCCACCAGCAAGAGACAGGGTCGAGAGGATATGAAAAAACTGTTTTTT. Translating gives CATSKRQGREDMKKLFF.